These 29 T cell receptor beta chains share one sample of origin, sequenced in a study of technical replicates of blood from several donors. Assay: immunoSEQ multiplex PCR; the TCRdb copy retains only in-frame clones and omits some. The sample yields around 92,000 clones, around 95% seen once. The sequenced sample consisted of T cells isolated from PBMCs. Receptor source: a human donor in good health.

The rearrangement joins TRBV13 to TRBJ2-5; 10 bases map to TRBD1. CDR3 length: 17 amino acids. After removal of 4 bases from V and 4 bases from J, the junction contained 12 bases not matched to a gene. The V gene's germline CDR1 is PRHDT and CDR2 FYEKMQ (reference sequence). The CDR3 sequence is CASSSPTGQGVGETQYF. CDR3 sequence (DNA): TGTGCCAGCAGCTCGCCAACAGGACAGGGGGTAGGAGAGACCCAGTACTTC.

The chain recombines TRBV9 with TRBJ2-2, with 9 positions matching TRBD1. CDR3 length equals 16 residues. Germline V lookup: CDR1 SGDLS, CDR2 YYNGEE. V lost 3 bases, J lost 2 bases, and 5 bases stayed unmatched. The CDR3 protein is CASSETTGGNTGELFF. In DNA form, the CDR3 reads TGTGCCAGCAGCGAGACGACAGGGGGAAACACCGGGGAGCTGTTTTTT.

The genes are TRBV5-6 and TRBJ1-1; no clear D gene. This CDR3 has 12 amino acids. Trimming removed 4 bases at V and 5 bases at J, with 9 bases between. Germline CDR1 SGHDT, CDR2 YYEEEE. The CDR3 nucleotides read TGTGCCAGCAGCCGAGGGAGGACTGAAGCTTTCTTT. It encodes CASSRGRTEAFF.

This clone has more than one count but fewer than ten. This chain links TRBV14 with TRBJ1-2, with a tentative D call TRBD1 (6 bases). Trimming took 4 bases from V and 6 from J, leaving 15 bases between them. Germline CDR1 reads SGHDN; CDR2 reads FVKESK. This CDR3 spans 14 amino acids. CDR3 coding DNA: TGTGCCAGCAGCCTAACACTGCAGGGGAATGGCTACACCTTC. Translating gives CASSLTLQGNGYTF.

This clone has a single count. For the CDR3, the DNA is TGTGCCAGCACTATGGACAGCTCCTACGAGCAGTACTTC. This sequence encodes CASTMDSSYEQYF. J is TRBJ2-7 and V is TRBV6-5; D might be TRBD1 (6 bases). Germline V CDR1 and CDR2: MNHEY, SVGAGI. V was clipped by 7 bases and J by 0 bases, with 10 bases between them. The CDR3 runs 13 residues.

This chain uses TRBV28 with TRBJ2-1, with TRBD2 matching over 7 bases. The CDR3 runs to 12 residues. J gave up 12 bases and V 1 base, and 3 bases lay outside the gene matches. Germline loops: CDR1 MDHEN, CDR2 SYDVKM. The CDR3 DNA follows: TGTGCCAGCAGTTTATCGGGAGGTGGGCAGTTCTTC. Translating gives CASSLSGGGQFF.

This chain joins TRBV20-1 and TRBJ2-7; D possibly corresponds to TRBD2 (5 bases). This CDR3 comprises 11 residues. The germline V gene has CDR1 DFQATT and CDR2 SNEGSKA (reference sequence). V was cut by 6 bases and J by 4 bases, with 10 bases left in between. The CDR3 bases are TGCAGTGCGGTAAGCGGTTACGAGCAGTACTTC. Encoded protein: CSAVSGYEQYF.

The rearrangement links TRBV10-3 to TRBJ2-1, with 11 bases aligning to TRBD2. J lost 8 bases, V lost 2 bases, and 14 bases had no gene match. The germline V gene has CDR1 ENHRY and CDR2 SYGVKD. The CDR3 contains 18 residues. CDR3 amino acids: CAISEPNLTSGSRDEQFF. The CDR3 DNA reads as TGTGCCATCAGTGAGCCGAACCTAACTAGCGGGAGTAGGGATGAGCAGTTCTTC.

This clone was counted once. The genes are TRBV6-1 and TRBJ1-6; a weak D match, TRBD1 (6 bases). This CDR3 contains 11 residues. Germline V gene sequence: CDR1 MNHNS, CDR2 SASEGT. V was clipped by 5 bases and J by 14 bases, with 10 bases between them. CDR3: CASSPTGALHF. CDR3 nucleotide sequence: TGTGCCAGCAGTCCGACAGGCGCCCTCCACTTT.

J is TRBJ2-7 and V is TRBV6-5; TRBD2 matches at 10 bases. The V segment lost 2 bases and the J segment 4 bases; nucleotides outside the gene matches: 5. This CDR3 has 15 residues. Germline V gene sequence: CDR1 MNHEY, CDR2 SVGAGI. The CDR3 DNA sequence: TGTGCCAGCAGTTACAAGTTAGCGGGGGGATACGAGCAGTACTTC. Its protein is CASSYKLAGGYEQYF.

The chain carries TRBV27 and TRBJ2-7, with TRBD2 identical over 14 bases. The CDR3 spans 19 residues. Unmatched junction bases numbered 15, after V lost 6 bases and J lost 2 bases. Germline assignment: CDR1 MNHEY and CDR2 SMNVEV (reference sequence). The CDR3 region has the DNA TGTGCCAGCAGGAATATCCCGGGACTAGCGGGAGCAGGGACCTACGAGCAGTACTTC. Its protein product is CASRNIPGLAGAGTYEQYF.

The chain joins TRBV5-4 to TRBJ2-1; 7 nucleotides line up with TRBD1. Per the germline V gene, CDR1 is SGHNT and CDR2 is YYREEE (reference sequence). The length of the CDR3 is 15 residues. The ends lost 9 bases at V and 10 bases at J; junction bases unmatched: 19. CDR3 in amino acids: CATRGVPRQGEEQFF. The CDR3 bases are TGTGCCACTCGCGGCGTCCCCCGACAGGGTGAGGAGCAGTTCTTC.

This chain connects TRBV6-1 to TRBJ1-5; 7 nucleotides agree with TRBD1. With V trimmed by 4 bases and J by 0 bases, 12 bases remained unmatched. The CDR3 is made up of 18 amino acids. CDR1 MNHNS and CDR2 SASEGT come from the germline V gene. The CDR3 loop reads CASSVDRTGKVSNQPQHF. For the CDR3, the DNA is TGTGCCAGCAGTGTAGATCGGACAGGAAAAGTTAGCAATCAGCCCCAGCATTTT.

The genes are TRBV7-9 and TRBJ1-1, with unresolved D. Germline CDR1 SEHNR, CDR2 FQNEAQ (reference sequence). V lost 1 base and J 4 bases, leaving 10 bases between the germline ends. The CDR3 runs to 14 residues. As DNA, the CDR3 is TGTGCCAGCAGCTTAGGCCCCCGGGTCACTGAAGCTTTCTTT. It encodes CASSLGPRVTEAFF.

This clone was seen a single time. The V and J genes are TRBV29-1 and TRBJ2-7; possibly TRBD2 for D (5 bases). Trimming stripped 7 bases from V and 3 bases from J, with 10 bases between. This CDR3 is built from 11 residues. Germline CDR1 is SQVTM and CDR2 is ANQGSEA. CDR3: CSAEGLYEQYF. In DNA form, the CDR3 reads TGCAGCGCCGAAGGACTCTACGAGCAGTACTTC.

This chain connects TRBV13 to TRBJ1-2, with a possible D match to TRBD1 (5 bases). Trimming removed 8 bases at V and 6 bases at J, with 22 bases between. Germline V gene data show CDR1 as PRHDT and CDR2 as FYEKMQ (reference sequence). This CDR3 contains 15 residues. CDR3 nucleotides: TGTGCCAGCGGCTCAGGAAAGGGGCGCCGGGATGGCTACACCTTC. Encoded protein: CASGSGKGRRDGYTF.

This chain uses TRBV4-1 with TRBJ2-7; 7 nucleotides agree with TRBD1. The CDR3 totals 13 residues. The germline V gene has CDR1 MGHRA and CDR2 YSYEKL. With 4 bases clipped from V and 2 bases from J, the junction kept 2 bases outside the gene matches. This CDR3 is CASSRQGTYEQYF. CDR3 sequence (DNA): TGCGCCAGCAGCCGACAGGGTACCTACGAGCAGTACTTC.

The genes are TRBV5-6 and TRBJ2-1; D gene ambiguous. V was pared by 4 bases and J by 5 bases, with 10 bases between. CDR1 SGHDT and CDR2 YYEEEE come from the germline V gene. The CDR3 sequence is 13 residues long. CDR3 nucleotide sequence: TGTGCCAGCAGCGGAACAGCCAACAATGAGCAGTTCTTC. It translates to CASSGTANNEQFF.

The chain recombines TRBV12-5 with TRBJ2-5, with 11 bases matching TRBD1. Per germline, CDR1 LGHNT and CDR2 FRNRAP. This CDR3 region has 14 residues. V gave up 8 bases and J gave up 3 bases; unmatched junction bases: 5. CDR3 loop: CASRTGGAKETQYF. In DNA, the CDR3 is TGTGCTAGTCGGACAGGGGGCGCGAAAGAGACCCAGTACTTC.

J is TRBJ2-7 and V is TRBV10-1, with D perhaps TRBD2 (6 bases). From germline, CDR1 is WNHNN and CDR2 SYGVQD (reference sequence). V shed 5 bases and J shed 5 bases, with 13 bases lying between them. This CDR3 spans 13 amino acids. The CDR3 nucleotides are TGCGCCAGCAGTACCGGGACTTGGGACGAGCAGTACTTC. Translated, it gives CASSTGTWDEQYF.

This clone has only a few counts. The V gene is TRBV14, the J gene TRBJ1-1; D is possibly TRBD1 (5 bases). The CDR3 length is 13 residues. Trimming left V 6 bases short and J 3 bases short, with 11 bases between. Looked up from germline, CDR1 is SGHDN and CDR2 is FVKESK. The DNA of the CDR3 is TGTGCCAGCAGACCATGGGGGGACACTGAAGCTTTCTTT. Protein sequence: CASRPWGDTEAFF.

This clone appeared a single time. V usage is TRBV20-1 and J usage is TRBJ2-3; D is uncertain. The CDR3 totals 11 residues. Germline lookup yields CDR1 DFQATT and CDR2 SNEGSKA (reference sequence). V gave up 5 bases and J gave up 6 bases, with 9 bases separating them. CDR3 sequence: CSAPVFDTQYF. The CDR3 region has the DNA TGCAGTGCTCCCGTTTTCGATACGCAGTATTTT.

The chain joins TRBV6-1 to TRBJ2-2; 15 nucleotides line up with TRBD2. Germline CDR1 and CDR2: MNHNS and SASEGT. With 4 bases clipped from V and 6 bases from J, the junction kept 9 bases outside the gene matches. The CDR3 length is 18 residues. This chain's CDR3 is CASSVRTSGGAGPGELFF. The CDR3 DNA reads as TGTGCCAGCAGTGTCCGGACTAGCGGGGGGGCGGGGCCCGGGGAGCTGTTTTTT.

On this clone: A read error may produce the germline difference seen at one junction end. The chain combines TRBV7-7 with TRBJ2-2; 8 bases agree with TRBD1. This CDR3 has 14 residues. CDR1 and CDR2 from the germline V gene are SSHAT and FNYEAQ (reference sequence). CDR3 nucleotides: TGTGCTAGCAGACAGGGGTCCAACACCGGGGAGCTGTTTTTT. Its translation is CASRQGSNTGELFF.

The chain employs TRBV6-1 and TRBJ2-7, with 12 bases aligning to TRBD2. The V and J ends lost 3 bases and 4 bases, in that order; junction bases with no gene match: 10. The CDR3 loop spans 17 amino acids. CDR1 and CDR2 from the germline V gene are MNHNS and SASEGT. CDR3 loop: CASSDGTRGLAGYEQYF. The CDR3 DNA sequence: TGTGCCAGCAGTGACGGGACCCGAGGACTAGCGGGGTACGAGCAGTACTTC.

In the case of this clone: Different DNA sequences within this sample yield the same CDR3. The rearrangement joins TRBV11-3 to TRBJ1-1; D might be TRBD1 (5 bases). CDR3 length: 15 amino acids. Germline CDR1 SGHNT, CDR2 YENEEA. Trimming removed 1 base from V and 4 bases from J, with 13 bases in between. CDR3 loop: CASSLGSGFVTEAFF. The CDR3 DNA is TGTGCCAGCAGCTTAGGTTCAGGGTTTGTCACTGAAGCTTTCTTT.

The V and J genes are TRBV4-1 and TRBJ1-3, with D hard to call. Germline-derived CDR1 and CDR2 are MGHRA and YSYEKL. Between the trimmed V and J ends, which lost 4 bases and 4 bases, there was a span of 8 bases. The CDR3 covers 13 residues. The CDR3 region is CASSRELGNTIYF. Written as DNA, the CDR3 is TGCGCCAGCAGCCGCGAATTGGGAAACACCATATATTTT.

The V call is TRBV13, the J call TRBJ2-5; D gene ambiguous. The germline gives CDR1 PRHDT, CDR2 FYEKMQ (reference sequence). The CDR3 is 11 residues long. Deletions cut 1 base from V and 6 bases from J, with 3 bases between. CDR3 sequence (DNA): TGTGCCAGCAGCTTAGTAAAGACCCAGTACTTC. Translation gives CASSLVKTQYF.

This rearrangement joins TRBV9 to TRBJ2-3, with a tentative D call TRBD1 (5 bases). The V gene lost 0 bases and the J gene lost 0 bases, with 11 bases spanning the gap. Germline CDR1 and CDR2: SGDLS and YYNGEE. The CDR3 contains 16 residues. CDR3 in amino acids: CASSVGRGASTDTQYF. CDR3 coding DNA: TGTGCCAGCAGCGTAGGTAGGGGCGCTAGCACAGATACGCAGTATTTT.